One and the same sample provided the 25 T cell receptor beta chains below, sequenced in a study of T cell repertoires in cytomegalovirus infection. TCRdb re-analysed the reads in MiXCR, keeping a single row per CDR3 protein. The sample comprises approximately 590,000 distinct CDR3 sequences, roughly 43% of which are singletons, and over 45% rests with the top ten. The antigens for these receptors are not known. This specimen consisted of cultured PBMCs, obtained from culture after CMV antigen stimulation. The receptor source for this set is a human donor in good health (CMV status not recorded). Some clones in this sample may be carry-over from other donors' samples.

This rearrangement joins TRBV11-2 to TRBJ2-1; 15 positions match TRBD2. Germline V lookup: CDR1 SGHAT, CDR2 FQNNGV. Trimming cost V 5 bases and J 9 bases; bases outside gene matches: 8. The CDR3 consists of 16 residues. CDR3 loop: CASSLWTSGRGGEQFF. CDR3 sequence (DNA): TGTGCCAGCAGCCTATGGACTAGCGGGAGGGGAGGTGAGCAGTTCTTC. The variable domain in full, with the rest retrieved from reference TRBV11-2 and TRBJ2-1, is EAGVAQSPRYKIIEKRQSVAFWCNPISGHATLYWYQQILGQGPKLLIQFQNNGVVDDSQLPKDRFSAERLKGVDSTLKIQPAKLEDSAVYLCASSLWTSGRGGEQFFGPGTRLTVL.

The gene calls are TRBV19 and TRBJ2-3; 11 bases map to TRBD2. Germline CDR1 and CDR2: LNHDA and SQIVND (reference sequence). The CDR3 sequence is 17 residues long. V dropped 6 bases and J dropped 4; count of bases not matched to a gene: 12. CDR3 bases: TGTGCCAGTAGGCCCCCCGGTGTAGCGGGAGGGTCAGATACGCAGTATTTT. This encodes CASRPPGVAGGSDTQYF.

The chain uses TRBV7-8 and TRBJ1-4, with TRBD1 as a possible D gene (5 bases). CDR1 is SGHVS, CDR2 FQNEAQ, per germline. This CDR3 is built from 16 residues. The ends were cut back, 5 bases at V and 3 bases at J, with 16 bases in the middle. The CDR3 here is CASSQPWEGSNEKLFF. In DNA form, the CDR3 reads TGTGCCAGCAGCCAGCCCTGGGAGGGGTCTAATGAAAAACTGTTTTTT.

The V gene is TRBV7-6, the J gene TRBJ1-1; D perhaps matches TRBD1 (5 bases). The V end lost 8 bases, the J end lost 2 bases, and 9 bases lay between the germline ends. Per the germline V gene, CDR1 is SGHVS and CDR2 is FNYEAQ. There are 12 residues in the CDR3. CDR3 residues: CASGGVNTEAFF. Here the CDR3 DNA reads TGTGCCAGCGGAGGGGTCAACACTGAAGCTTTCTTT.

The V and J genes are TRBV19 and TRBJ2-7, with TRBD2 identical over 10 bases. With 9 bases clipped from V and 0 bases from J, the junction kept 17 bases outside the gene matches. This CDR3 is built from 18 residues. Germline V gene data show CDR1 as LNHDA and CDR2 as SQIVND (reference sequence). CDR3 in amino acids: CASPGEAGGPFSSYEQYF. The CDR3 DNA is TGTGCCAGCCCTGGGGAAGCGGGAGGGCCGTTTAGCTCCTACGAGCAGTACTTC.

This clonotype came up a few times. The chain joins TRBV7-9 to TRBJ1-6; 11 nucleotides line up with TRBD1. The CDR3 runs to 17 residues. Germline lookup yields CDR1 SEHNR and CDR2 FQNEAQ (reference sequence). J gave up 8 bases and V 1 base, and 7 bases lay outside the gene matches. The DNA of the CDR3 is TGTGCCAGCAGCTTAGGATTCGGGGGACAGGGGGATTCACCCCTCCACTTT. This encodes CASSLGFGGQGDSPLHF.

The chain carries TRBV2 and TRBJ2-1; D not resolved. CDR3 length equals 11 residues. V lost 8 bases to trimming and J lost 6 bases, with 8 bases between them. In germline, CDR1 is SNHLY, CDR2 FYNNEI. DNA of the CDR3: TGTGCCAGCTTGGCCCTCAATGAGCAGTTCTTC. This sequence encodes CASLALNEQFF.

The CDR3, as DNA: TGTGCCAGCCATTCCCCTGCCCAGAACACTGAAGCTTTCTTT. Its protein is CASHSPAQNTEAFF. The rearrangement links TRBV7-9 to TRBJ1-1; D gene unclear. The CDR3 covers 14 residues. Between the trimmed V and J ends, which lost 8 bases and 1 base, there was a span of 14 bases. Germline V CDR1 and CDR2: SEHNR, FQNEAQ (reference sequence).

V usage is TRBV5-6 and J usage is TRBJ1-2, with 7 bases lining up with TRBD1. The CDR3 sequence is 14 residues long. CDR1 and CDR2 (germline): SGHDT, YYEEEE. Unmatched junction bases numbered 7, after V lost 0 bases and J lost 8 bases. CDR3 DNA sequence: TGTGCCAGCAGCTTGGGGGACAGAACTTCAGGCTACACCTTC. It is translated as CASSLGDRTSGYTF.

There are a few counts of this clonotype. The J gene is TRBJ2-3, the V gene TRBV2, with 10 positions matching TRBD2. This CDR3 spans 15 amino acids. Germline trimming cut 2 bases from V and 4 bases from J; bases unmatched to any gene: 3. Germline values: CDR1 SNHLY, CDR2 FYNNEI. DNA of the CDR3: TGTGCCAGCAGTGAAAGCGGGAGGGCTCCAGATACGCAGTATTTT. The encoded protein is CASSESGRAPDTQYF.

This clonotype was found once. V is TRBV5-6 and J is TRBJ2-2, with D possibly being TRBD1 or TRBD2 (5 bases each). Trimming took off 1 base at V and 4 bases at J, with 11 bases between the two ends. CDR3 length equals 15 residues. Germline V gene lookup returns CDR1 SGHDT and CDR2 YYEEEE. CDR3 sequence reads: CASSLSGTPTGELFF. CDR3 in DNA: TGTGCCAGCAGCTTGTCAGGGACCCCCACCGGGGAGCTGTTTTTT.

The CDR3 sequence: CASSLRQRSNEQFF. CDR3 nucleotide sequence: TGTGCCAGCAGTTTAAGACAGCGGTCTAATGAGCAGTTCTTC. The chain carries TRBV6-6 and TRBJ2-1; perhaps D is TRBD1 or TRBD2 (5 bases each). In germline, CDR1 is MNHNY, CDR2 SVGAGI (reference sequence). This CDR3 region has 14 residues. V lost 4 bases and J 7 bases, leaving 14 bases between the germline ends.

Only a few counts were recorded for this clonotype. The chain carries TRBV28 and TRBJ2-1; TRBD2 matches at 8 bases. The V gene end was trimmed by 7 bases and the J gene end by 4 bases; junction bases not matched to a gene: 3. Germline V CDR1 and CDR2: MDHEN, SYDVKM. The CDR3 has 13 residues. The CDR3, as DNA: TGTGCCAGCACATTAGCGGGGTACAATGAGCAGTTCTTC. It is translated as CASTLAGYNEQFF.

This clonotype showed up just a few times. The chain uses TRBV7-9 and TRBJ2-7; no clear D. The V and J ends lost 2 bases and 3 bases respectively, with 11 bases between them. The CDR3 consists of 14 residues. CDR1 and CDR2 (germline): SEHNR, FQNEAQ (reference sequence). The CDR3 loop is CASSLTRLNYEQYF. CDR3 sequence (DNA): TGTGCCAGCAGCTTAACGAGACTGAACTACGAGCAGTACTTC.

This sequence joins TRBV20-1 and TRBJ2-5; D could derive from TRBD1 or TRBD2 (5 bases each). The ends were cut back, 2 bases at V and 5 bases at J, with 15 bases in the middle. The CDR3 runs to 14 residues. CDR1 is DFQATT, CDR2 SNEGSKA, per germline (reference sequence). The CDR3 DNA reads TGCAGTGCTAGATCAGGGACGGGTGGGGAGACCCAGTACTTC. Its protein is CSARSGTGGETQYF.

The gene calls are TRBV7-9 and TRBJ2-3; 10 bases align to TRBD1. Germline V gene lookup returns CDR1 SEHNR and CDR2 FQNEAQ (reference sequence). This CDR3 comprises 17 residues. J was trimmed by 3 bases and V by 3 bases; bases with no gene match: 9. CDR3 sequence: CASSFGLTGGRTDTQYF. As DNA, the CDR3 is TGTGCCAGCAGCTTTGGTCTGACAGGGGGCAGAACAGATACGCAGTATTTT.

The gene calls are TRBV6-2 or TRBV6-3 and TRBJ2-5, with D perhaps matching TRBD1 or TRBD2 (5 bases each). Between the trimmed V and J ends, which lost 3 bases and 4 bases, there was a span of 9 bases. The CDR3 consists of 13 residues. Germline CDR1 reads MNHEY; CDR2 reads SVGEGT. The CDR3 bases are TGTGCCAGCAGTTATATCGGGACAGAGACCCAGTACTTC. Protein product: CASSYIGTETQYF.

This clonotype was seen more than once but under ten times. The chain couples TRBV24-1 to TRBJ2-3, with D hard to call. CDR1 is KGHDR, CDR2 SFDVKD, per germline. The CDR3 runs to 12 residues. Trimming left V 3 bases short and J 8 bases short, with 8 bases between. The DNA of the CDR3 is TGTGCCACCAGTGATCGGGCAGGTACGCAGTATTTT. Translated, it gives CATSDRAGTQYF.

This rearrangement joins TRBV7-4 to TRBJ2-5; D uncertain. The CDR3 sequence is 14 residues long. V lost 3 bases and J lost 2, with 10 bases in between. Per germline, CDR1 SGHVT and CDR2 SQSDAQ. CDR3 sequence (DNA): TGTGCCAGCAGCTTGGTGGCTAGTCAAGAGACCCAGTACTTC. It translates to CASSLVASQETQYF.

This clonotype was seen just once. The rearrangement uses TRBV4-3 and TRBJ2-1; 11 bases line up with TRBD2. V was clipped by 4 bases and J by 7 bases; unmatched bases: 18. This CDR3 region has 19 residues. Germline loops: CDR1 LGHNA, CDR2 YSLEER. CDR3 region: CASSPALVYSGRASNEQFF. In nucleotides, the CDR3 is TGCGCCAGCAGCCCCGCCCTAGTTTATAGCGGGAGGGCCTCGAATGAGCAGTTCTTC.

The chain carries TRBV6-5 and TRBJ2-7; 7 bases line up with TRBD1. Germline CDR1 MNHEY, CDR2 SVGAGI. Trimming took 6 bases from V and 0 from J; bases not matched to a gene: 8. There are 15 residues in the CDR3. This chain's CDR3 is CASSRGTVHSYEQYF. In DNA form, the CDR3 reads TGTGCCAGCAGCAGAGGGACAGTCCACTCCTACGAGCAGTACTTC.

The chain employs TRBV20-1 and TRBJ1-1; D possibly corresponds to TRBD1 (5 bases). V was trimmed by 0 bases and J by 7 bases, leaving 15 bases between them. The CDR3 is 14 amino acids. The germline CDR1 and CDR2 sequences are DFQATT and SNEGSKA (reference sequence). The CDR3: CSARDAGKRGEAFF. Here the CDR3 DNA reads TGCAGTGCTAGAGATGCTGGGAAAAGGGGTGAAGCTTTCTTT.

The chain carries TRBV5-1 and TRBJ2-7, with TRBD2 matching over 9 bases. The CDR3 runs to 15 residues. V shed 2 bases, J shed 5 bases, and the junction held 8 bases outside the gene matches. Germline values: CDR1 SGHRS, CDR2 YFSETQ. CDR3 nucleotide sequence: TGCGCCAGCAGCTTTTGGCGGGGGGGCGCGGACGAGCAGTACTTC. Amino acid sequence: CASSFWRGGADEQYF.

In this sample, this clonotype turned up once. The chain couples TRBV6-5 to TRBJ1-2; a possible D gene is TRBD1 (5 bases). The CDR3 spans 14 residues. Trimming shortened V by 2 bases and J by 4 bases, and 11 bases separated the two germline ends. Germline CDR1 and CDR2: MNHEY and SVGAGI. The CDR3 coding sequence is TGTGCCAGCAGTTACGGCCGACAGTTCTATGGCTACACCTTC. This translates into CASSYGRQFYGYTF.

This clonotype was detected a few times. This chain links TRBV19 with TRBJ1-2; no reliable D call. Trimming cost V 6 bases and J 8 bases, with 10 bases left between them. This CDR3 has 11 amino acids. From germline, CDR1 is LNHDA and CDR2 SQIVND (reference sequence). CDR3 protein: CASRTIGGYTF. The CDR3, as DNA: TGTGCCAGTAGGACTATAGGCGGCTACACCTTC.